The entry below gives a single T cell receptor (beta chain) sequence along with its context. This specimen comes from a study of CD8 T cells in Susac syndrome. Random hexamers were used to reverse transcribe an amount of roughly 0.5 to 1 ug RNA. TCRdb re-called the immunoSEQ multiplex PCR reads through MiXCR, storing one row per CDR3 protein. The sample has about 120,000 distinct CDR3 sequences, around 92% seen once. V was trimmed by 1 base and J by 7 bases, leaving 18 bases between them. The CDR3 length is 15 residues. Per germline, CDR1 SGHTS and CDR2 YDEGEE. Healthy donors constituted the control group, matched for age and sex.

The chain employs TRBV5-8 and TRBJ2-7, with a weak D call TRBD1 (5 bases). Material: CD8+ T cells from PBMCs. The sequence came from a human donor in good health. Here the CDR3 reads CASSLLNRGHPEQYF. CDR3 DNA sequence: TGTGCCAGCAGCTTGTTGAATAGGGGCCACCCAGAGCAGTACTTC.